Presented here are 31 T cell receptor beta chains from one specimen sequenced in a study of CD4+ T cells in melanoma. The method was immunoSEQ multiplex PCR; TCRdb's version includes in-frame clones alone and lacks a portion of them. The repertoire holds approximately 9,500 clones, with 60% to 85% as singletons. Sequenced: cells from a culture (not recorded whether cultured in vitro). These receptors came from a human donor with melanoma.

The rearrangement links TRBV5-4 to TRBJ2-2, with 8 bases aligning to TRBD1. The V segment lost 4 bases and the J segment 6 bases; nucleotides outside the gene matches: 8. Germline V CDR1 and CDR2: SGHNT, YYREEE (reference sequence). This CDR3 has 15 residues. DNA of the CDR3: TGTGCCAGCAGCCTAACAGGGGGTTACGCCGGGGAGCTGTTTTTT. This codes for CASSLTGGYAGELFF.

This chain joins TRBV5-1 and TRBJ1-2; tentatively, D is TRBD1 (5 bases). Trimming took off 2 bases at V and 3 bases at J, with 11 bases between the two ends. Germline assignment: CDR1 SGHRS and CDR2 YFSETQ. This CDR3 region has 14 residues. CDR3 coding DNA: TGCGCCAGCAGCTTTGAGGGGTCGGACTATGGCTACACCTTC. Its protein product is CASSFEGSDYGYTF.

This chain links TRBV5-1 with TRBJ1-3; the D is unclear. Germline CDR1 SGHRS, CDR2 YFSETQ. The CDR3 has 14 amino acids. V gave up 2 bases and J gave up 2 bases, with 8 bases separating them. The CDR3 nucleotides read TGCGCCAGCAGCTTAGGGCAGCCTGGAAACACCATATATTTT. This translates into CASSLGQPGNTIYF.

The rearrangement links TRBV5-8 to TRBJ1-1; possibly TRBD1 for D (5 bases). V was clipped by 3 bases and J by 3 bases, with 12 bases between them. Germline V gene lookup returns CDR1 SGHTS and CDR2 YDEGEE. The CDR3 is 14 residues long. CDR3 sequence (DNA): TGTGCCAGCAGCTATGGGGGGGTGGACACTGAAGCTTTCTTT. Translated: CASSYGGVDTEAFF.

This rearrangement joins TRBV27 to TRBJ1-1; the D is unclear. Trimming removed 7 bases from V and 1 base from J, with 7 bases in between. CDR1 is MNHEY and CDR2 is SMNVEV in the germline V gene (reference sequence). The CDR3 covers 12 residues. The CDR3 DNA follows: TGTGCCAGCAAGGTGGGGAACACTGAAGCTTTCTTT. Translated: CASKVGNTEAFF.

CDR3 in amino acids: CASSPGQYEQYF. The CDR3 DNA sequence: TGTGCCAGTAGTCCCGGACAGTACGAGCAGTACTTC. The rearrangement links TRBV19 to TRBJ2-7; maybe TRBD1 (6 bases). This CDR3 spans 12 amino acids. V shed 5 bases and J shed 4 bases, with 9 bases lying between them. Looked up from germline, CDR1 is LNHDA and CDR2 is SQIVND (reference sequence).

The CDR3 bases are TGCGCCAGCAGCCAAGATGAGATTCCGGGACAGGGGGCGTATTTT. Its protein product is CASSQDEIPGQGAYF. The chain links TRBV4-1 to TRBJ2-3; 12 bases fit TRBD1. The junction had 9 bases not matched to a gene; V was cut back by 0 bases and J by 14 bases. Germline CDR1 MGHRA, CDR2 YSYEKL. The CDR3 runs to 15 residues.

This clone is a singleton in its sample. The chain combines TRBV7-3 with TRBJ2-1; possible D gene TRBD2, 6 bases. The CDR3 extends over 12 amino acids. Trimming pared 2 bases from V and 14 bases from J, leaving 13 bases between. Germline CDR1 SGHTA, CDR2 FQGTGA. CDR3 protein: CASSLGGELKFF. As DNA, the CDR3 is TGTGCCAGCAGCTTAGGAGGGGAGTTGAAGTTCTTC.

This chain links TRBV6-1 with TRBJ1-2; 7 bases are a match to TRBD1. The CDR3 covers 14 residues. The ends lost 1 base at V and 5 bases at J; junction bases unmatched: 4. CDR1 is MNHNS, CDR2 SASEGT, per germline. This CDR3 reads CASSEGQGWYGYTF. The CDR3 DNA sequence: TGTGCCAGCAGTGAAGGACAGGGATGGTATGGCTACACCTTC.

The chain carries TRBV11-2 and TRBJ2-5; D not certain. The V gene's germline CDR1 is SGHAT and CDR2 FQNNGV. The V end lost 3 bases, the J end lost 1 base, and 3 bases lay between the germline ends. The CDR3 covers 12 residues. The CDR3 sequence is CASSFFQETQYF. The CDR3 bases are TGTGCCAGCAGCTTCTTCCAAGAGACCCAGTACTTC.

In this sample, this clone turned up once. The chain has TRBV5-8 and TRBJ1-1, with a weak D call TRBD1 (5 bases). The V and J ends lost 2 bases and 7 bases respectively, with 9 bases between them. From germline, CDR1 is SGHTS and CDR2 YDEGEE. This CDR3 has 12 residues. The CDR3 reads CASSLLRVEAFF. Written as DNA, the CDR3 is TGTGCCAGCAGCTTACTCAGGGTTGAAGCTTTCTTT. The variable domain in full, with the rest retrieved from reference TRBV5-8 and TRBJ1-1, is EAGVTQSPTHLIKTRGQQATLRCSPISGHTSVYWYQQALGLGLQFLLWYDEGEERNRGNFPPRFSGRQFPNYSSELNVNALELEDSALYLCASSLLRVEAFFGQGTRLTVV.

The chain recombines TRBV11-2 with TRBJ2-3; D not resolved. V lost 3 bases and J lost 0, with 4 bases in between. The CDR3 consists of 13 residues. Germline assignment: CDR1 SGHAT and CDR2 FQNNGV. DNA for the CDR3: TGTGCCAGCAGCTTCGGCAGCACAGATACGCAGTATTTT. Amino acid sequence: CASSFGSTDTQYF.

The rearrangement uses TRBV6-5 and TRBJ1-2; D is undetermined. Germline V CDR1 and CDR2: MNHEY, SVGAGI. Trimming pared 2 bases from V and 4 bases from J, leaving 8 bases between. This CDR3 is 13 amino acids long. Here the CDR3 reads CASSYGVSYGYTF. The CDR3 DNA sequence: TGTGCCAGCAGTTACGGGGTTAGCTATGGCTACACCTTC.

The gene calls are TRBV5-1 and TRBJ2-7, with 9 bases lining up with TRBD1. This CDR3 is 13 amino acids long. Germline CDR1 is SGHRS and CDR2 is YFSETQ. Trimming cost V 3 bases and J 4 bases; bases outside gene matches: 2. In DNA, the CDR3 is TGCGCCAGCAGCTCACAGGGGGCGTACGAGCAGTACTTC. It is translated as CASSSQGAYEQYF.

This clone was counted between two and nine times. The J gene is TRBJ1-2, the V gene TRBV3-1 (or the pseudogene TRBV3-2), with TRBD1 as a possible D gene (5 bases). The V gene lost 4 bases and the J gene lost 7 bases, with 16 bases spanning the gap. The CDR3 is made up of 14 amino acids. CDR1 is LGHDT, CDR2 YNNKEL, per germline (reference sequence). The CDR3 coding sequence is TGTGCCAGCAGCCTGGGGACTCTTGGCCGTGGCTACACCTTC. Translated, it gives CASSLGTLGRGYTF.

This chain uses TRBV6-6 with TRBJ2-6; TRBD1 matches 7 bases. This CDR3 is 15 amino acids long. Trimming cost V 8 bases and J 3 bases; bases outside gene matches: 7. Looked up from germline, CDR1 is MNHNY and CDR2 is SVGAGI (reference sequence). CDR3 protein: CASWYTGDGANVLTF. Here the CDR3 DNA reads TGTGCCAGCTGGTACACAGGGGATGGGGCCAACGTCCTGACTTTC.

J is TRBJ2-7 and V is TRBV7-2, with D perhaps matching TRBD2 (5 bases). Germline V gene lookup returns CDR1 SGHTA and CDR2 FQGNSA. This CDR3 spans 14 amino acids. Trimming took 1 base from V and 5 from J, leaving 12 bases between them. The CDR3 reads CASSLGVVRDEQYF. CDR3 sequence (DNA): TGTGCCAGCAGCTTAGGGGTCGTGAGGGACGAGCAGTACTTC.

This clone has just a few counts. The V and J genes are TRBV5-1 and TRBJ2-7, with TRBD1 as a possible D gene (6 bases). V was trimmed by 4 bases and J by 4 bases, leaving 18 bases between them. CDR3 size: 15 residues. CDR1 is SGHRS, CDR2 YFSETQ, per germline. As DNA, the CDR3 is TGCGCCAGCAGCGCCCTGGGGGCCTCAAAATACGAGCAGTACTTC. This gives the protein CASSALGASKYEQYF.

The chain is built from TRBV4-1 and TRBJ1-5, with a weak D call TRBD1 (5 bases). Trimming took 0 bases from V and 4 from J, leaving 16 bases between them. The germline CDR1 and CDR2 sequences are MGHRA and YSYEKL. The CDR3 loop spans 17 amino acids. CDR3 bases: TGCGCCAGCAGCCAAGAATCAGCGACAGCGGGGAATCAGCCCCAGCATTTT. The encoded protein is CASSQESATAGNQPQHF.

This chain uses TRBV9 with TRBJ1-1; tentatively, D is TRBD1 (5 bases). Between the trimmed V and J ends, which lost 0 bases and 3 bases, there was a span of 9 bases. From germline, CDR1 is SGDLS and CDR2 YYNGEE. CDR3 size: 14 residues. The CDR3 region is CASSVGSRDTEAFF. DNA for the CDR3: TGTGCCAGCAGCGTAGGGTCCAGGGACACTGAAGCTTTCTTT.

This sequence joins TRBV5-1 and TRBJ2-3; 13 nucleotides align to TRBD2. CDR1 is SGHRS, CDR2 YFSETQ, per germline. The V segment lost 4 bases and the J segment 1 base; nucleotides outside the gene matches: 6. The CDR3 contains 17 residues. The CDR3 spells CASSLWTSGGGTDTQYF. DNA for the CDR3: TGCGCCAGCAGCCTATGGACTAGCGGGGGCGGCACAGATACGCAGTATTTT.

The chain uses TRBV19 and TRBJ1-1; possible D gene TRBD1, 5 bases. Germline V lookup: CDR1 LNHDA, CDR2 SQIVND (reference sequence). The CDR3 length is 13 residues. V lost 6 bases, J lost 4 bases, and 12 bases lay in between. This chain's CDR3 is CASRPGPTTEAFF. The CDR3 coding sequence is TGTGCCAGTAGACCGGGGCCGACCACTGAAGCTTTCTTT.

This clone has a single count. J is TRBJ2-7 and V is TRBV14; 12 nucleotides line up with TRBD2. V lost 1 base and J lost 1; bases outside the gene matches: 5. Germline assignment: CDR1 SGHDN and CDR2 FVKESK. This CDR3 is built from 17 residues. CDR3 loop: CASSQGVLAGGSYEQYF. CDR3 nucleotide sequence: TGTGCCAGCAGCCAAGGGGTCCTAGCGGGGGGGTCCTACGAGCAGTACTTC.

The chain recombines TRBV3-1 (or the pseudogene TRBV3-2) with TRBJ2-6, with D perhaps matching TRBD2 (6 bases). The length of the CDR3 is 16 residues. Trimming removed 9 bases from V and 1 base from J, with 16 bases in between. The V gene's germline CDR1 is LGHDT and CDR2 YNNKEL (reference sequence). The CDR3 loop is CASARGYSSGANVLTF. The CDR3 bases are TGTGCCAGTGCGCGGGGATACTCGTCTGGGGCCAACGTCCTGACTTTC.

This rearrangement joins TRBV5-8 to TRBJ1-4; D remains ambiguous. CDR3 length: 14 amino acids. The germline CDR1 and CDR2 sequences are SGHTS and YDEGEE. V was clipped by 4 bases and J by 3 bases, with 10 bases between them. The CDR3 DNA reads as TGTGCCAGCAGCCGACGGAAATCTAATGAAAAACTGTTTTTT. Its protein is CASSRRKSNEKLFF.

The CDR3 region has the DNA TGCGCCAGCAGTTTACAGGGGAGTAAGGAAAAACTGTTTTTT. It encodes CASSLQGSKEKLFF. This sequence joins TRBV5-1 and TRBJ1-4; 7 nucleotides align to TRBD1. Germline CDR1 is SGHRS and CDR2 is YFSETQ. The junction had 9 bases not matched to a gene; V was cut back by 5 bases and J by 8 bases. The CDR3 is 14 amino acids.

The CDR3 here is CASNYRGGGEAFF. CDR3 coding DNA: TGTGCCAGCAATTACAGGGGAGGTGGCGAAGCTTTCTTT. The chain uses TRBV2 and TRBJ1-1; 7 nucleotides line up with TRBD1. The V gene end was trimmed by 7 bases and the J gene end by 8 bases; junction bases not matched to a gene: 10. Germline lookup yields CDR1 SNHLY and CDR2 FYNNEI. This CDR3 contains 13 residues.

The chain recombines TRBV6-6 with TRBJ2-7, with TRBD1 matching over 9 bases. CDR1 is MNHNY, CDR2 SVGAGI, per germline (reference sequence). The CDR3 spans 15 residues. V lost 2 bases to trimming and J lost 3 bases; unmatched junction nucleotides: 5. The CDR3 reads CASSYVGQGVYEQYF. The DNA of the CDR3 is TGTGCCAGCAGTTACGTGGGACAGGGTGTCTACGAGCAGTACTTC.

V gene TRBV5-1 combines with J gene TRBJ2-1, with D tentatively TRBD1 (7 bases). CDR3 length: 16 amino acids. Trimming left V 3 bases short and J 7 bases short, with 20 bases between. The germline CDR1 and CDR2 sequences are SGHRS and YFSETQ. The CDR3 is CASSSRGDSTPNEQFF. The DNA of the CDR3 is TGCGCCAGCAGCTCTCGCGGGGACAGTACACCGAATGAGCAGTTCTTC.

CDR3 bases: TGCAGCGTTGAGCTATATAGGGGGAGGGCCTACGAGCAGTACTTC. Its protein product is CSVELYRGRAYEQYF. This rearrangement joins TRBV29-1 to TRBJ2-7; D is possibly TRBD2 (7 bases). The CDR3 length is 15 residues. V lost 3 bases, J lost 2 bases, and 17 bases lay in between. The germline gives CDR1 SQVTM, CDR2 ANQGSEA.

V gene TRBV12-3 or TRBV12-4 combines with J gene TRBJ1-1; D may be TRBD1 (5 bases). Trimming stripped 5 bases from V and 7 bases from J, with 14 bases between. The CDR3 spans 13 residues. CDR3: CASSGRQRLEAFF. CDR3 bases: TGTGCCAGCAGTGGCCGACAGAGACTTGAAGCTTTCTTT.